The entry that follows covers one T cell receptor beta chain sequence. Its antigen remains unknown. The record originates from a study of radiotherapy plus CTLA-4 blockade in lung cancer. Background on the study: Objective responses arose in approximately 19% of patients, and 31% experienced disease control.

Only in-frame clones appear in the TCRdb table, and some are missing; sequencing was by immunoSEQ multiplex PCR. The sample has about 81,000 clones; less than 80% are singletons. CDR1 is SGHAT, CDR2 FQNNGV, per germline. The CDR3 length is 18 residues. Trimming cost V 5 bases and J 0 bases, with 20 bases left between them. Study observations and caveats: Among blood TCR repertoires after radiotherapy plus ipilimumab, tumor-derived clones expanded. With interferon-beta, early dynamics of blood T cell clones were reported to best predict response.

Ipilimumab CTLA-4 blockade and focal radiation were given to patients with chemo-refractory metastatic non-small-cell lung cancer. The TCR was taken from a human donor with non-small cell lung cancer that progressed on radiotherapy plus ipilimumab. The rearrangement joins TRBV11-2 to TRBJ2-4; D may be TRBD2 (5 bases). The starting material was peripheral blood, obtained from a patient treated with radiotherapy plus ipilimumab. CDR3 sequence reads: CASSPRGSLNLAKNIQYF. The CDR3 bases are TGTGCCAGCAGCCCCCGCGGGTCGCTGAATCTAGCCAAAAACATTCAGTACTTC.